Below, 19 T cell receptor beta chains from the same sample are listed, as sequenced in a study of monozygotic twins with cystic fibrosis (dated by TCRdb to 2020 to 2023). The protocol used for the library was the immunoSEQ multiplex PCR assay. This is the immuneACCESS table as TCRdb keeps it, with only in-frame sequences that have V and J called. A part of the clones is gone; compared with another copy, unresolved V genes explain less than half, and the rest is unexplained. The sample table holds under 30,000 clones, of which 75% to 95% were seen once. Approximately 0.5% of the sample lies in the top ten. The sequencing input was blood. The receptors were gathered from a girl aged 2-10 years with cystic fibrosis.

CDR3 DNA: TGTGCCAGCAGCTTATCCAGGGGACGCTTGGAGACCCAGTACTTC. It codes for CASSLSRGRLETQYF. The chain combines TRBV11-1 with TRBJ2-5, with D perhaps matching TRBD1 (6 bases). V shed 2 bases and J shed 5 bases, with 15 bases lying between them. Germline assignment: CDR1 SGHAT and CDR2 FQDESV (reference sequence). The CDR3 is made up of 15 amino acids.

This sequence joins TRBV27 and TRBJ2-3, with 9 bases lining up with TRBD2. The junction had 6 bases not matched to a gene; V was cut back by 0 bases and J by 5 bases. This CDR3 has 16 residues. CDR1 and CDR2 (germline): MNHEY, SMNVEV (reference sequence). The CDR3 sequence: CASSLSPSGVGDTQYF. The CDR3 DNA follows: TGTGCCAGCAGTTTATCCCCTAGCGGGGTAGGAGATACGCAGTATTTT.

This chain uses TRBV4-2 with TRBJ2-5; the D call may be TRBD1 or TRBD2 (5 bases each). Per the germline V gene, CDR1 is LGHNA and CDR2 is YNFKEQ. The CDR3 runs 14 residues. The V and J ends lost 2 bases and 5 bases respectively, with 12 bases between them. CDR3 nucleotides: TGTGCCAGCAGCCAACCCGGGACGGTGGAGACCCAGTACTTC. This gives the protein CASSQPGTVETQYF.

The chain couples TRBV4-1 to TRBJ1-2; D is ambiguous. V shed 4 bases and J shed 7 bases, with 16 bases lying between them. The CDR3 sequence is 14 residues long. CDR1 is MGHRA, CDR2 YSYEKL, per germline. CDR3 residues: CASSPEYVIVGYTF. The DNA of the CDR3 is TGCGCCAGCAGCCCGGAGTATGTAATAGTTGGCTACACCTTC.

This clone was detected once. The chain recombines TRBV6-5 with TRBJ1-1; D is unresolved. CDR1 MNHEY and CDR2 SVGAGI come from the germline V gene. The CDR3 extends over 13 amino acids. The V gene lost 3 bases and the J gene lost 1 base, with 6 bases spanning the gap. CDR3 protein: CASSYLANTEAFF. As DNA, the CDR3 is TGTGCCAGCAGTTATTTGGCGAACACTGAAGCTTTCTTT.

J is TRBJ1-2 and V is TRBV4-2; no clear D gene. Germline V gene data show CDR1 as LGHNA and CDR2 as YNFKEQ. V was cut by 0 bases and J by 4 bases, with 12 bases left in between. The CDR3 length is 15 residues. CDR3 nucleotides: TGTGCCAGCAGCCAAGAGGAGGCCCGGGGCTATGGCTACACCTTC. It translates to CASSQEEARGYGYTF.

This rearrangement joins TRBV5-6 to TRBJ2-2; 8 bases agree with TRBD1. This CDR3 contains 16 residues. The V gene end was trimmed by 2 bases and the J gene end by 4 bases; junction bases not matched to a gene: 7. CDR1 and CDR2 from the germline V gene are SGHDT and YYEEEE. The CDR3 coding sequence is TGTGCCAGCAGCTTAGCGGCAGGGGGCTTCACCGGGGAGCTGTTTTTT. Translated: CASSLAAGGFTGELFF.

CDR3 nucleotides: TGTGCCAGCAGCTATGAGACCGGGACAGAGCAGTCCCCTGTCAGCGCTTTCTTT. Translation: CASSYETGTEQSPVSAFF. The chain combines TRBV7-9 with TRBJ1-1; 7 nucleotides align to TRBD1. V lost 4 bases and J lost 11; bases outside the gene matches: 25. Germline values: CDR1 SEHNR, CDR2 FQNEAQ (reference sequence). The CDR3 has 18 residues.

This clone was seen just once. CDR3 in amino acids: CASSPWWSGVGDTQYF. CDR3 coding DNA: TGTGCCAGCAGCCCATGGTGGAGCGGGGTGGGAGATACGCAGTATTTT. The gene calls are TRBV9 and TRBJ2-3, with 7 bases fitting TRBD2. The ends lost 4 bases at V and 5 bases at J; junction bases unmatched: 13. Germline V lookup: CDR1 SGDLS, CDR2 YYNGEE. The CDR3 contains 16 residues.

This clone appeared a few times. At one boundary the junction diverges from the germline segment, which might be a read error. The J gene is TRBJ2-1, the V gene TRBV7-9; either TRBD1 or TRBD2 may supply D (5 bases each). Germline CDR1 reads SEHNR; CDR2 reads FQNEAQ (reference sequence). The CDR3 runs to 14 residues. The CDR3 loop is CANWVGASYNEQFF. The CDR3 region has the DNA TGCGCTAATTGGGTCGGGGCCTCCTACAATGAGCAGTTCTTC.

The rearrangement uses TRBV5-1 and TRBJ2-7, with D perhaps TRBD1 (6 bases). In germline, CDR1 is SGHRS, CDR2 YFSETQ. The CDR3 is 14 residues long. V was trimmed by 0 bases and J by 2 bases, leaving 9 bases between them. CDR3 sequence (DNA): TGCGCCAGCAGCTTGGAATACAGGGCCTACGAGCAGTACTTC. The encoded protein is CASSLEYRAYEQYF.

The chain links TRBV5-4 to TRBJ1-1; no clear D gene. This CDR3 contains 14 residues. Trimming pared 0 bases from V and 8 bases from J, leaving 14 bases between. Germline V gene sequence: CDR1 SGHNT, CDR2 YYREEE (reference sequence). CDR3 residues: CASSLAVADREAFF. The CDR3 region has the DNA TGTGCCAGCAGCTTGGCCGTGGCAGATCGAGAAGCTTTCTTT. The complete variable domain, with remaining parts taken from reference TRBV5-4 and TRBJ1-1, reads ETGVTQSPTHLIKTRGQQVTLRCSSQSGHNTVSWYQQALGQGPQFIFQYYREEENGRGNFPPRFSGLQFPNYSSELNVNALELDDSALYLCASSLAVADREAFFGQGTRLTVV.

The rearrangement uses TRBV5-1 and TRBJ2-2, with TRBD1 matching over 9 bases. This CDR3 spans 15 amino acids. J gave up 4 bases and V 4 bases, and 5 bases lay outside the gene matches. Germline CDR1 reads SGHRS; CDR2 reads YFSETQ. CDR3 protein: CASSRPGQGTGELFF. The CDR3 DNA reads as TGCGCCAGCAGCCGCCCGGGACAGGGCACCGGGGAGCTGTTTTTT.

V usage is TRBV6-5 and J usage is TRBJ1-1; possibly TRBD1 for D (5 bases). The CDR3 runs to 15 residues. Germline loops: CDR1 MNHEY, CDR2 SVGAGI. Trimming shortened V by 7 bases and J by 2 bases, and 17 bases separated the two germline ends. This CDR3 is CASTGEGGLNTEAFF. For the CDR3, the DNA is TGTGCCAGCACGGGGGAAGGAGGGCTAAACACTGAAGCTTTCTTT.

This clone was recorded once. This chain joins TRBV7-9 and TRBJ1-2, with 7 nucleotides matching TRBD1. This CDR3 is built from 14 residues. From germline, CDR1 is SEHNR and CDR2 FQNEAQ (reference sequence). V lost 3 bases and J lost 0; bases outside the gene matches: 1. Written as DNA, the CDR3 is TGTGCCAGCAGCTTTACAGGGGCTAACTATGGCTACACCTTC. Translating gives CASSFTGANYGYTF.

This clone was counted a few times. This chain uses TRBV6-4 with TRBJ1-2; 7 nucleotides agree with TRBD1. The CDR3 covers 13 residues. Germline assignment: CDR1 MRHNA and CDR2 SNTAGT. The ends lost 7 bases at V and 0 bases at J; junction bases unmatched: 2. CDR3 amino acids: CASTGTANYGYTF. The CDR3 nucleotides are TGTGCCAGCACCGGGACAGCTAACTATGGCTACACCTTC.

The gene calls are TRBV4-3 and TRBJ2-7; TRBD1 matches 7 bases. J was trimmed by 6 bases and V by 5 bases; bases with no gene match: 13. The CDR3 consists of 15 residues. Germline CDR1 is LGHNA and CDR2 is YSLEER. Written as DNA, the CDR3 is TGCGCCAGCAGCAACTACAGGGGAATTGTGGGCGAGCAGTACTTC. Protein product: CASSNYRGIVGEQYF.

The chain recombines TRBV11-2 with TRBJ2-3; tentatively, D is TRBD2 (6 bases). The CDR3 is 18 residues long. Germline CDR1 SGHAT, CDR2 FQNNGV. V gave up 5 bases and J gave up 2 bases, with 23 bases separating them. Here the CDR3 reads CASSLGAGSFGVTDTQYF. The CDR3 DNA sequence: TGTGCCAGCAGCCTCGGGGCGGGGAGTTTTGGAGTCACAGATACGCAGTATTTT.

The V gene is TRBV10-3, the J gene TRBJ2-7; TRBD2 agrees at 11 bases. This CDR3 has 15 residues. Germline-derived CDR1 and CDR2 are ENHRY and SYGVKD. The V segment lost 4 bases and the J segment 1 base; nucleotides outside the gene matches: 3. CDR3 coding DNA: TGTGCCATCAGTGTCGGACTAGCGGGTTCCTACGAGCAGTACTTC. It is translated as CAISVGLAGSYEQYF.